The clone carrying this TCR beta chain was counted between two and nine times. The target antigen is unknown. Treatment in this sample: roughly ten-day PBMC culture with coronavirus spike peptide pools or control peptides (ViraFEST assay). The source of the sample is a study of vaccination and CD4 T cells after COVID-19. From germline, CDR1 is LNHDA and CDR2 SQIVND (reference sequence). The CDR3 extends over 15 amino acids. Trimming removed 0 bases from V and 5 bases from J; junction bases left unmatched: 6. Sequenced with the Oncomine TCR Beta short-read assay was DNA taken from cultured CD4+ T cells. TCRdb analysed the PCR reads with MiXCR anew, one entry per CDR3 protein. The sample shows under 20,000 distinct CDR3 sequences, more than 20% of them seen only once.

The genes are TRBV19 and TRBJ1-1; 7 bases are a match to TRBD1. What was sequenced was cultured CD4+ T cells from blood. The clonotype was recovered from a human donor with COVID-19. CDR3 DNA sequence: TGTGCCAGTAGTATAGACTCGACAGGGCGGACTGAAGCTTTCTTT. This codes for CASSIDSTGRTEAFF.